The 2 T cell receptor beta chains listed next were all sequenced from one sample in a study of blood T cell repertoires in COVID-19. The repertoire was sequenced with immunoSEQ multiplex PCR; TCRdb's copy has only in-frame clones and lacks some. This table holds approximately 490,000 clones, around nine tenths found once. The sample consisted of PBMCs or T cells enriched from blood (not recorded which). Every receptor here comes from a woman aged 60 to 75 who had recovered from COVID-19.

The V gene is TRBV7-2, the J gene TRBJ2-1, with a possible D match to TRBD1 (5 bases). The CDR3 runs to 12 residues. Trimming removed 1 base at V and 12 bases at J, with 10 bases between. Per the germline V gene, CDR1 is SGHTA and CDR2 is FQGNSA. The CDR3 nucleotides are TGTGCCAGCAGCTTAGAGGGGCCTCGGCAGTTCTTC. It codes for CASSLEGPRQFF.

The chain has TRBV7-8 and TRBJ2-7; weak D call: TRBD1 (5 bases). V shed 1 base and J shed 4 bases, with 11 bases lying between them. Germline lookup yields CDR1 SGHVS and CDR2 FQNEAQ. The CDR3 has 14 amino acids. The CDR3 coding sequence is TGTGCCAGCAGCTTAGGTCCCGACAGTTACGAGCAGTACTTC. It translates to CASSLGPDSYEQYF.